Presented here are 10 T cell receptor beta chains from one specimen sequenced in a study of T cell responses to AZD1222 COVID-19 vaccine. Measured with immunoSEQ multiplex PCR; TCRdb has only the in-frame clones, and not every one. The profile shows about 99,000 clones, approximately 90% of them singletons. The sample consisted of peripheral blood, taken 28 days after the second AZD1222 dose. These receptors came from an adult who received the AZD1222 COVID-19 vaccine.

The CDR3 nucleotides read TGTGCCAGCAGCCAAGGACTAGCGGGAGGGTATGAGCAGTTCTTC. Amino acid sequence: CASSQGLAGGYEQFF. The V gene is TRBV3-1 (or the pseudogene TRBV3-2), the J gene TRBJ2-1; 14 bases are shared with TRBD2. J was trimmed by 8 bases and V by 1 base; bases with no gene match: 1. CDR3 length: 15 amino acids. Germline lookup yields CDR1 LGHDT and CDR2 YNNKEL (reference sequence).

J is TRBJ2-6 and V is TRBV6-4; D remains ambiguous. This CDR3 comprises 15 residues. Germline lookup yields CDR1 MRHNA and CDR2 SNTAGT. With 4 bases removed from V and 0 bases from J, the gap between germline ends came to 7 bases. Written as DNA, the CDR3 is TGTGCCAGCAGTGCCACCCACTCTGGGGCCAACGTCCTGACTTTC. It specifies CASSATHSGANVLTF.

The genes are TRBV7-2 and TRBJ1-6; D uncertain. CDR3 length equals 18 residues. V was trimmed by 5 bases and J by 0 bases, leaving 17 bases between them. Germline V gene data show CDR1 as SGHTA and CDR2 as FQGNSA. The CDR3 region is CASSPLPSLSSYNSPLHF. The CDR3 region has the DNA TGTGCCAGCAGCCCTCTCCCTAGTCTGAGCTCCTATAATTCACCCCTCCACTTT. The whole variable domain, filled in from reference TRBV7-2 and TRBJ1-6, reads GAGVSQSPSNKVTEKGKDVELRCDPISGHTALYWYRQSLGQGLEFLIYFQGNSAPDKSGLPSDRFSAERTGGSVSTLTIQRTQQEDSAVYLCASSPLPSLSSYNSPLHFGNGTRLTVT.

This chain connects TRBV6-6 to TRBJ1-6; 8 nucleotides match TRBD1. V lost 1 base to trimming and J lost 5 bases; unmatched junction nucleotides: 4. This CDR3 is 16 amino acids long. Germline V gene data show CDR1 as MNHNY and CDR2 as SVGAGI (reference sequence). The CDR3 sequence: CASSYWHRGNNSPLHF. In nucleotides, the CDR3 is TGTGCCAGCAGTTACTGGCACAGGGGGAATAATTCACCCCTCCACTTT.

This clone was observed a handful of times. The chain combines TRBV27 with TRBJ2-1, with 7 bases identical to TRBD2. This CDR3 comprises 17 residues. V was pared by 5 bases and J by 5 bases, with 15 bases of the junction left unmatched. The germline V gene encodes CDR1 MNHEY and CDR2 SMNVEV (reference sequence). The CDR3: CASSTTSRDYLNNEQFF. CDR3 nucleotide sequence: TGTGCCAGCAGTACCACCTCCCGGGACTACCTTAACAATGAGCAGTTCTTC.

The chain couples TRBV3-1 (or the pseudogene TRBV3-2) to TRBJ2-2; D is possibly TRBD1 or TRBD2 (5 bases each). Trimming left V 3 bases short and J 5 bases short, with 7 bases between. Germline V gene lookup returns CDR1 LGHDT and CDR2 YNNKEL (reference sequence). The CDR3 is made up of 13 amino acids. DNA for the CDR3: TGTGCCAGCAGCCAGAGGGGTACCGGGGAGCTGTTTTTT. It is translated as CASSQRGTGELFF.

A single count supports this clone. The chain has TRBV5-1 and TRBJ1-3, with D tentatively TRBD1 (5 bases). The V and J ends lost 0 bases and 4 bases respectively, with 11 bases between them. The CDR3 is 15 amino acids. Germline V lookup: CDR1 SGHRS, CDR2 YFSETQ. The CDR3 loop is CASSLVPGYGNTIYF. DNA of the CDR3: TGCGCCAGCAGCTTGGTACCAGGGTACGGAAACACCATATATTTT.

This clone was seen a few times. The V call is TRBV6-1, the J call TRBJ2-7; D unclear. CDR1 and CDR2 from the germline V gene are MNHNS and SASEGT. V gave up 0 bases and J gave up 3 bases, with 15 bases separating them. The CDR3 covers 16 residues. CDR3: CASSEALVLQGYEQYF. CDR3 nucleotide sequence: TGTGCCAGCAGTGAAGCCTTGGTACTACAAGGCTACGAGCAGTACTTC.

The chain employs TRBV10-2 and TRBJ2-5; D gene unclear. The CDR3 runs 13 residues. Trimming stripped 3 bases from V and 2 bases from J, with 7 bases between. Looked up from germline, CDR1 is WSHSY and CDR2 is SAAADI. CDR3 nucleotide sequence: TGCGCCAGCAGTGAAGACACTCAAGAGACCCAGTACTTC. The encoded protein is CASSEDTQETQYF.

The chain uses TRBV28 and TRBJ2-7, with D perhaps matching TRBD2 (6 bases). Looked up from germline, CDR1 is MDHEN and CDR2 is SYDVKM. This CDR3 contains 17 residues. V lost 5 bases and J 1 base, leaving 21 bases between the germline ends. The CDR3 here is CASSGTRAAGLSYEQYF. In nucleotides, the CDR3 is TGTGCCAGCAGTGGTACTAGGGCGGCGGGACTTTCCTACGAGCAGTACTTC. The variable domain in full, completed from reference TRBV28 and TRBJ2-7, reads DVKVTQSSRYLVKRTGEKVFLECVQDMDHENMFWYRQDPGLGLRLIYFSYDVKMKEKGDIPEGYSVSREKKERFSLILESASTNQTSMYLCASSGTRAAGLSYEQYFGPGTRLTVT.